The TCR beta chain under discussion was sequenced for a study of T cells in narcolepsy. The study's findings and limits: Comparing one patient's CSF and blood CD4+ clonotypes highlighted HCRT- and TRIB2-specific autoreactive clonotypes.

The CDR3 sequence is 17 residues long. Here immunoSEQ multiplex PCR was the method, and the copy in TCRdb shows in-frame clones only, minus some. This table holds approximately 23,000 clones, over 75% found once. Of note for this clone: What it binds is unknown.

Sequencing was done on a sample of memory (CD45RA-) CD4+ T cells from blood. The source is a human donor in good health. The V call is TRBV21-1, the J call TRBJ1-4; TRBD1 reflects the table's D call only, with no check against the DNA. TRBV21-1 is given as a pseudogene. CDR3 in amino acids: CASSEIGGRSANEKLFF. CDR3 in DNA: TGTGCCAGCTCGGAAATAGGGGGCCGGAGTGCTAATGAAAAACTGTTTTTT.